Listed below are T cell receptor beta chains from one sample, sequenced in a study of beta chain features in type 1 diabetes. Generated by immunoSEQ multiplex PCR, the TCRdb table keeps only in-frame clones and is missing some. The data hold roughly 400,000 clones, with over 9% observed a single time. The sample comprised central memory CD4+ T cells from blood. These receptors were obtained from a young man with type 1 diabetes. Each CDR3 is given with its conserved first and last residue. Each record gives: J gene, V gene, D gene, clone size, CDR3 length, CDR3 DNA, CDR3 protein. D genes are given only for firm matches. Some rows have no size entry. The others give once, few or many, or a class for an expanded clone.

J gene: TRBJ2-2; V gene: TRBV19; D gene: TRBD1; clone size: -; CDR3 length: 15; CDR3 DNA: TGTGCCAGTCGACGACAGGGGGCCAACACCGGGGAGCTGTTTTTT; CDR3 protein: CASRRQGANTGELFF
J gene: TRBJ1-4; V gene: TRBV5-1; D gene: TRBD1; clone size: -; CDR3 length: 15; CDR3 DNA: TGCGCCAGCAGCTTGGCGACAGGGGGGCTTGAAAAACTGTTTTTT; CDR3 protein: CASSLATGGLEKLFF
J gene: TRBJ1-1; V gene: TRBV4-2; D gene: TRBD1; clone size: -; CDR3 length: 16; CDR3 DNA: TGTGCCAGCAGCCAAGTAGGGACAGCCAGCTTCACTGAAGCTTTCTTT; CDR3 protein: CASSQVGTASFTEAFF
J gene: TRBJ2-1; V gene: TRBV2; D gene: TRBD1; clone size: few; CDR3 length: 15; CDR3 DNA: TGTGCCAGCAGTGAAAGACAGGGTTTCTACAATGAGCAGTTCTTC; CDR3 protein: CASSERQGFYNEQFF
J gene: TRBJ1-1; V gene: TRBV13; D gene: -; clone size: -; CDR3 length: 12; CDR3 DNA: TGTGCCAGCAGCTTACGAGCAGGGTTGGCTTTCTTT; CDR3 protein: CASSLRAGLAFF
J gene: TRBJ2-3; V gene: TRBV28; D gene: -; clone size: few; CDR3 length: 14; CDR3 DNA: TGTGCCAGCAGTTCAAGCGGGAGCACAGATACGCAGTATTTT; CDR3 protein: CASSSSGSTDTQYF
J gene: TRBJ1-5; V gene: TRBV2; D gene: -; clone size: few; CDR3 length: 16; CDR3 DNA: TGTGCCAGCAGTTTTAATCGGGGTTCGATGGGGCAGCCCCAGCATTTT; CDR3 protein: CASSFNRGSMGQPQHF
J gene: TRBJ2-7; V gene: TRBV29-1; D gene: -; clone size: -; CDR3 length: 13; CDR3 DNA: TGCAGCGTTGAGGTGGGCCAGTACTACGAGCAGTACTTC; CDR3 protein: CSVEVGQYYEQYF
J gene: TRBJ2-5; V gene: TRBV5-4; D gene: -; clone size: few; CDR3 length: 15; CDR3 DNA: TGTGCCAGCAGCCCTGGGGGGCGGTACCAAGAGACCCAGTACTTC; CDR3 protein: CASSPGGRYQETQYF
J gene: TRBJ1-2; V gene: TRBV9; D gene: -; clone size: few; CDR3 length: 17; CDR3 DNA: TGTGCCAGCAGCGTAGATTATCGAAGGGGAAGGCGCTATGGCTACACCTTC; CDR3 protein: CASSVDYRRGRRYGYTF
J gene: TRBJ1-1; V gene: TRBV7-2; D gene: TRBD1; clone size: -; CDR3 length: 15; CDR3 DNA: TGTGCCAGCAGCCCCGGACAGGGGTGGAACACTGAAGCTTTCTTT; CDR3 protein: CASSPGQGWNTEAFF
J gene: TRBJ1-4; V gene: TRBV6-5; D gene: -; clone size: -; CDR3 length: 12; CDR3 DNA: TGTGCCGCCGGGGGGACTAATGAAAAACTGTTTTTT; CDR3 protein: CAAGGTNEKLFF
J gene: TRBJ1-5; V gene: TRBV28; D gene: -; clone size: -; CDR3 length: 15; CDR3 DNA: TGTGCCACCAGAGGTGCGGATGGGGTCCGGCAGCCCCAGCATTTT; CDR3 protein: CATRGADGVRQPQHF
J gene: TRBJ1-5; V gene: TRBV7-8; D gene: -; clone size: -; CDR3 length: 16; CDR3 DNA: TGTGCCAGCAGTATTGCGGTCCAGGGGTCCTATCAGCCCCAGCATTTT; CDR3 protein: CASSIAVQGSYQPQHF
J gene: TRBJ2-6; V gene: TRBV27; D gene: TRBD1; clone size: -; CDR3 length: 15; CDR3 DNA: TGTGCCAGCGGCAGGGGGCCGGTCATAGCCGACGTCCTGACTTTC; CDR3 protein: CASGRGPVIADVLTF